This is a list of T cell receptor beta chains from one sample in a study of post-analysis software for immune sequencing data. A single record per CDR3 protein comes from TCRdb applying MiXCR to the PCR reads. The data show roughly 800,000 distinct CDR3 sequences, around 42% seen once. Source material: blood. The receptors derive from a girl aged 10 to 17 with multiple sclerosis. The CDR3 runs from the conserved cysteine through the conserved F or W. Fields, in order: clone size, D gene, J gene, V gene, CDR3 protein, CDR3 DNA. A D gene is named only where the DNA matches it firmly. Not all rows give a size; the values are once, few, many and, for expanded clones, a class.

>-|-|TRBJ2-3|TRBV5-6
CATGYADTQYF
TGTGCCACCGGGTATGCAGATACGCAGTATTTT
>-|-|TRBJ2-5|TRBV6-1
CASSDWAVAETQYF
TGTGCCAGCAGTGATTGGGCAGTGGCAGAGACCCAGTACTTC
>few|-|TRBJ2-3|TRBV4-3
CASSRRTETSTDTQYF
TGCGCCAGCAGCCGACGGACAGAAACTAGCACAGATACGCAGTATTTT
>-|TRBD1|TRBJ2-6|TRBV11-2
CASSYWPGQTSSGANVLTF
TGTGCCAGCAGCTATTGGCCGGGACAGACCAGCTCTGGGGCCAACGTCCTGACTTTC
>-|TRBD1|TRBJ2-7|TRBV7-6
CASSPYQGVGEQYF
TGTGCCAGCAGCCCCTACCAGGGGGTCGGCGAGCAGTACTTC
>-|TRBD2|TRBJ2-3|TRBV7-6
CASSEEVAGGIPDTQYF
TGTGCCAGCAGCGAAGAGGTAGCGGGAGGGATCCCAGATACGCAGTATTTT
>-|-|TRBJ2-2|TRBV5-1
CASSLVSVARELFF
TGCGCCAGCAGCTTGGTTTCGGTAGCGAGGGAGCTGTTTTTT
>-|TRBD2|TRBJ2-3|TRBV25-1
CASSPSAGVNTDTQYF
TGTGCCAGCAGTCCCTCAGCGGGAGTTAACACAGATACGCAGTATTTT
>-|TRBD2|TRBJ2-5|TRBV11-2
CASSLGRWEGYQETQYF
TGTGCCAGCAGCTTAGGGAGGTGGGAGGGTTACCAAGAGACCCAGTACTTC
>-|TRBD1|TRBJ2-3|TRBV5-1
CASSVGQTDTQYF
TGCGCCAGCAGCGTGGGACAGACAGATACGCAGTATTTT
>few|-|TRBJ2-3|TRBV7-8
CASSSTLTPLYYTQYF
TGTGCCAGCAGCTCCACCCTCACACCCCTTTACTATACGCAGTATTTT
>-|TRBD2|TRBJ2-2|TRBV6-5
CASSSQGLAATGELFF
TGTGCCAGCAGTTCCCAGGGACTAGCGGCCACCGGGGAGCTGTTTTTT
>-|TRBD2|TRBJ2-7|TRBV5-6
CASSFTTSGNSYEQYF
TGTGCCAGCAGCTTCACGACTAGCGGGAACTCCTACGAGCAGTACTTC
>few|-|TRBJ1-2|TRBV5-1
CASSLDDAAGGYTF
TGCGCCAGCAGCTTGGATGACGCCGCCGGGGGCTACACCTTC
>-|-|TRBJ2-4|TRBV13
CASSLSLANIQYF
TGTGCCAGCAGCTTAAGTCTAGCCAACATTCAGTACTTC
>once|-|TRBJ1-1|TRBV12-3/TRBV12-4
CASSLSPGTRTEAFF
TGTGCCAGCAGTTTATCGCCAGGGACGAGGACTGAAGCTTTCTTT
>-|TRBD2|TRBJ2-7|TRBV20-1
CSAREAGVSYNEQYF
TGCAGTGCCAGGGAGGCGGGAGTGTCCTACAATGAGCAGTACTTC
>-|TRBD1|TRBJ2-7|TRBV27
CASSPGTGAGGEQYF
TGTGCCAGCAGCCCAGGGACAGGCGCTGGGGGGGAGCAGTACTTC
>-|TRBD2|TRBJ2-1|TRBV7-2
CASSLGGGRTDEQFF
TGTGCCAGCAGCTTAGGGGGCGGGAGAACTGATGAGCAGTTCTTC
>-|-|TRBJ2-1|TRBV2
CASDGAPRDNEQFF
TGTGCCAGCGATGGGGCCCCGAGGGACAATGAGCAGTTCTTC
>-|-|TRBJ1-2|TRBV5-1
CASSELGYGYTF
TGCGCCAGCAGTGAGCTCGGCTATGGCTACACCTTC
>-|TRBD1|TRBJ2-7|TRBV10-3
CAISGTGVGGEQYF
TGTGCCATCAGTGGTACAGGGGTAGGGGGCGAGCAGTACTTC
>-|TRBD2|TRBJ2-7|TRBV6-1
CASSESLAGLYEQYF
TGTGCCAGCAGTGAAAGCCTAGCGGGTCTCTACGAGCAGTACTTC
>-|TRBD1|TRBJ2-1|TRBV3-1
CASSQMGKGAYDEQFF
TGTGCCAGCAGCCAAATGGGGAAGGGGGCGTACGATGAGCAGTTCTTC
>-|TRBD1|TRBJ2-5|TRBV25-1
CASSEFITTQGMRETQYF
TGTGCCAGCAGTGAGTTCATTACCACACAGGGGATGAGAGAGACCCAGTACTTC
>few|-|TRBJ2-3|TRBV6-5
CASSATEASTDTQYF
TGTGCCAGCAGTGCAACGGAGGCTAGCACAGATACGCAGTATTTT
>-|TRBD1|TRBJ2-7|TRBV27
CASSLLGDRGHEQYF
TGTGCCAGCAGTTTATTAGGGGACAGGGGCCACGAGCAGTACTTC
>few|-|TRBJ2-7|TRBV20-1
CSARDGLGESYEQYF
TGCAGTGCTAGAGATGGGTTAGGAGAGTCCTACGAGCAGTACTTC
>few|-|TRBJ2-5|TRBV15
CATSSGSGVKTQYF
TGTGCCACCAGCAGTGGCTCCGGCGTCAAGACCCAGTACTTC
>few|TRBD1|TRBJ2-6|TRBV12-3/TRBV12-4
CASSSRDRVPGANVLTF
TGTGCCAGCAGTTCAAGGGACAGGGTACCTGGGGCCAACGTCCTGACTTTC
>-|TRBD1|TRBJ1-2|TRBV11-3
CASSPLGQGRNYGYTF
TGTGCCAGCAGCCCCCTCGGACAGGGGAGGAACTATGGCTACACCTTC
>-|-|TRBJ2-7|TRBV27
CAGSFLPGTRYEQYF
TGTGCCGGCAGTTTTTTGCCTGGGACTCGCTACGAGCAGTACTTC
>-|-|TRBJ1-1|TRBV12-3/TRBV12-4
CASSHDTGRNTEAFF
TGTGCCAGCAGCCATGATACGGGCAGGAACACTGAAGCTTTCTTT
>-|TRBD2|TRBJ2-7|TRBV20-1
CSAWREGPEQYF
TGCAGTGCTTGGCGGGAGGGCCCCGAGCAGTACTTC
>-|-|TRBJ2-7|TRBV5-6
CASSPWGGDYEQYF
TGTGCCAGCAGCCCGTGGGGAGGAGACTACGAGCAGTACTTC
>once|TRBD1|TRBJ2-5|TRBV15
CATSRDRDRKETQYF
TGTGCCACCAGCAGAGATCGGGACAGGAAAGAGACCCAGTACTTC
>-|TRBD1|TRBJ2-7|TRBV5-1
CASSPAGTGVGEQYF
TGCGCCAGCAGCCCGGCGGGGACAGGGGTCGGAGAGCAGTACTTC
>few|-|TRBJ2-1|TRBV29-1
CSVEGWGYNEQFF
TGCAGCGTTGAGGGCTGGGGCTACAATGAGCAGTTCTTC
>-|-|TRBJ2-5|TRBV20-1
CSAIMDGWNQETQYF
TGCAGTGCAATAATGGACGGCTGGAATCAAGAGACCCAGTACTTC
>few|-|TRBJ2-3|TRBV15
CATSREGGNRPDTQYF
TGTGCCACCAGCAGAGAGGGCGGAAACAGACCAGATACGCAGTATTTT
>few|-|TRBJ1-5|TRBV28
CASSSGVGPQHF
TGTGCCAGCAGTTCGGGGGTGGGGCCCCAGCATTTT
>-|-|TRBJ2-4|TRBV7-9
CASSLAEKNIQYF
TGTGCCAGCAGCTTAGCAGAGAAAAACATTCAGTACTTC
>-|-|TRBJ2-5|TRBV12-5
CASGLAWGASQETQYF
TGTGCTAGTGGTTTGGCTTGGGGGGCATCCCAAGAGACCCAGTACTTC
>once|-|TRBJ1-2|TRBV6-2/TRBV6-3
CASSSASGYTF
TGTGCCAGCTCGTCGGCCTCTGGCTACACCTTC
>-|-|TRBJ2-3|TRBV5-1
CASSLESEIDTQYF
TGCGCCAGCAGCTTGGAGTCAGAGATTGATACGCAGTATTTT
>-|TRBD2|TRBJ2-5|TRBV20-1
CSARFPGTSKETQYF
TGCAGTGCTAGATTCCCCGGGACTAGTAAAGAGACCCAGTACTTC
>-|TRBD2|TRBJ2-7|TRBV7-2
CASSSRLAGVYEQYF
TGTGCCAGCAGCTCACGACTAGCGGGAGTTTACGAGCAGTACTTC
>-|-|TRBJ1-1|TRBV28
CASSRGQTEAFF
TGTGCCAGCAGCCGTGGGCAGACTGAAGCTTTCTTT
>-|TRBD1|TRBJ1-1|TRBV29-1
CSADRDLNTEAFF
TGCAGCGCCGACAGGGACCTGAACACTGAAGCTTTCTTT
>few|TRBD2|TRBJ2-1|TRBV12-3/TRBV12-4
CASSLALGLAGNNEQFF
TGTGCCAGCAGTTTAGCGCTCGGACTAGCGGGAAACAATGAGCAGTTCTTC
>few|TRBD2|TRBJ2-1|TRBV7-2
CASRQAGGPDEQFF
TGTGCCAGCAGACAAGCGGGAGGTCCGGATGAGCAGTTCTTC
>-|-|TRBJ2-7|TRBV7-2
CASSSVGRYDEQYF
TGTGCCAGCAGCTCCGTGGGGCGTTACGACGAGCAGTACTTC
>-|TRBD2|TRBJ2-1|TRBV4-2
CASSPDTGTSGSYEQFF
TGTGCCAGCAGCCCCGACACCGGGACTAGCGGGAGTTATGAGCAGTTCTTC
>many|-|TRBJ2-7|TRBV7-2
CASSLRSPGYEQYF
TGTGCCAGCAGCTTACGGAGCCCGGGCTACGAGCAGTACTTC
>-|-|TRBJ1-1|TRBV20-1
CSAHLKGTEAFF
TGCAGTGCCCACCTCAAGGGCACTGAAGCTTTCTTT
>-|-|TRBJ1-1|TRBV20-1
CSATGRQNTEAFF
TGCAGTGCTACGGGACGGCAGAACACTGAAGCTTTCTTT